This T cell receptor (beta chain) was retrieved from a study of STAT5B mutations in CD4+ large granular lymphocyte leukemia. Findings and caveats of the study: CD4-sorted patient repertoires seemed more clonal than healthy CD4+ repertoires.

In regard to this clone: Its antigen remains unidentified.

Germline assignment: CDR1 PRHDT and CDR2 FYEKMQ (reference sequence). V was clipped by 3 bases and J by 9 bases; unmatched bases: 11. CDR3 length: 16 amino acids. The protocol was immunoSEQ multiplex PCR, while the TCRdb copy is restricted to in-frame clones and leaves out a portion. The table has approximately 35,000 clones, around 76% seen once. The clonotype originates from a human donor in good health. The sample comprised CD4+ T cells from blood buffy coats. The chain recombines TRBV13 with TRBJ2-1; 10 nucleotides line up with TRBD1. In DNA, the CDR3 is TGTGCCAGCAGCTTCCGACCGGGACAGGGGTTAGGTGAGCAGTTCTTC. It codes for CASSFRPGQGLGEQFF.